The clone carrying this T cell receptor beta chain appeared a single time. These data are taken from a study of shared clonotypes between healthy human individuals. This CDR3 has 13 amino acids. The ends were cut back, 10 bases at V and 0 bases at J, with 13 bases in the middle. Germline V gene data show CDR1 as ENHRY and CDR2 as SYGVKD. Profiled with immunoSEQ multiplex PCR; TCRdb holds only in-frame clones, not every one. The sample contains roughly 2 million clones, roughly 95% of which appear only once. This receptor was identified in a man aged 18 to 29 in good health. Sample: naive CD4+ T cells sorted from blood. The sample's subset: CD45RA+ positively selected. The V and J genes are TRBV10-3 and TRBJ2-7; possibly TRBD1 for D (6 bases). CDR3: CASALGHSYEQYF. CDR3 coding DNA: TGTGCCAGCGCCCTGGGACACTCCTACGAGCAGTACTTC.